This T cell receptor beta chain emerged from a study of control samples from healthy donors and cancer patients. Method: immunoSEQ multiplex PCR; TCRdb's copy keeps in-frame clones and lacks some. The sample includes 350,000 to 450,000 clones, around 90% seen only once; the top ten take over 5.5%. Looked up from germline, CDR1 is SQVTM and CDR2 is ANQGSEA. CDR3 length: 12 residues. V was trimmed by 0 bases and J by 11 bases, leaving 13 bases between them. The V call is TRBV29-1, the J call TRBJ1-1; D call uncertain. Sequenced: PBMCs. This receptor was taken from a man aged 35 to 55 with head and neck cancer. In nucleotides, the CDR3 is TGCAGCGTTGAAGAATTAGGGAAGCGTGCTTTCTTT. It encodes CSVEELGKRAFF.